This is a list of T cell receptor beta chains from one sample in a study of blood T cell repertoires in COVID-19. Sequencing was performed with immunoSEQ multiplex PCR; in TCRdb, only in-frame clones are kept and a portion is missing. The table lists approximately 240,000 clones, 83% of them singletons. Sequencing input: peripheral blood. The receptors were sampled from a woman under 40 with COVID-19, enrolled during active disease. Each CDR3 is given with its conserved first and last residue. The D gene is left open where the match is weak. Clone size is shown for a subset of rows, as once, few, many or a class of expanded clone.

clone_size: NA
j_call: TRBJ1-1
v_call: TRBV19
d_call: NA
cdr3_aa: CASGLGVKEAFF
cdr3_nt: TGTGCCAGCGGGTTAGGAGTGAAGGAAGCTTTCTTT

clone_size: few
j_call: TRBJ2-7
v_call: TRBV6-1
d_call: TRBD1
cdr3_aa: CASSGVPRDSNYEQYF
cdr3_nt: TGTGCCAGCAGTGGCGTCCCCCGGGACAGTAACTACGAGCAGTACTTC

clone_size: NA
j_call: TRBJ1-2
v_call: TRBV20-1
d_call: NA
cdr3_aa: CSVDGGYGYTF
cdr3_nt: TGCAGTGTTGACGGAGGATATGGCTACACCTTC

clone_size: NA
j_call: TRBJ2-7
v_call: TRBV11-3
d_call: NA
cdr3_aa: CASSQGLSREQYF
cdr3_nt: TGTGCCAGCAGCCAGGGGCTTTCTCGAGAGCAGTACTTC

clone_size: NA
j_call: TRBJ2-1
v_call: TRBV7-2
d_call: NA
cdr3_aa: CASSLAWLPNEQFF
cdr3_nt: TGTGCCAGCAGCTTAGCGTGGCTTCCTAATGAGCAGTTCTTC

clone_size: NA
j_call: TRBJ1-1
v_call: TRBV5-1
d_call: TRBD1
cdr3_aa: CASSLQGAGINTEAFF
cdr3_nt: TGCGCCAGCAGCTTACAGGGGGCGGGGATAAACACTGAAGCTTTCTTT

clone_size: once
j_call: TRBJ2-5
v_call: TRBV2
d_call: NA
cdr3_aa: CASSTPKQQAQETQYF
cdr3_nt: TGTGCCAGCAGTACCCCGAAGCAACAGGCTCAAGAGACCCAGTACTTC

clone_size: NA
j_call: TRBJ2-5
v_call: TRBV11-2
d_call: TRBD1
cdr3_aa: CASSLVGTGGSETQYF
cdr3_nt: TGTGCCAGCAGCTTAGTCGGGACAGGGGGCTCTGAGACCCAGTACTTC

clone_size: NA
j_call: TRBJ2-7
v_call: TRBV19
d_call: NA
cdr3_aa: CASRDMTHEQYF
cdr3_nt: TGTGCCAGTAGGGACATGACCCACGAGCAGTACTTC

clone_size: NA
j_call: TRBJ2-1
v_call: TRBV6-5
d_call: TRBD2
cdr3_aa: CASRTPGLLRHEQFF
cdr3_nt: TGTGCCAGCAGGACCCCGGGACTACTACGCCATGAGCAGTTCTTC

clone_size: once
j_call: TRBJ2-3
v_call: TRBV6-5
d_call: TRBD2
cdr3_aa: CASSYLGGGTDTQYF
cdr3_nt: TGTGCCAGCAGTTACTTGGGGGGGGGTACAGATACGCAGTATTTT

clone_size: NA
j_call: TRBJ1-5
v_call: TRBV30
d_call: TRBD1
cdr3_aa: CAWSVQGGQPQHF
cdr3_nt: TGTGCCTGGAGTGTACAGGGGGGTCAGCCCCAGCATTTT

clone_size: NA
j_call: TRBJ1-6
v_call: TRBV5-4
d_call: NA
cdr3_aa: CASSWAADYNSPLHF
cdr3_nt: TGTGCCAGCAGCTGGGCAGCCGATTATAATTCACCCCTCCACTTT

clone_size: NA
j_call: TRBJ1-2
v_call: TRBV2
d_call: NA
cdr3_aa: CASIPLTENYGYTF
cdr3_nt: TGTGCCAGCATTCCCTTGACAGAAAACTATGGCTACACCTTC

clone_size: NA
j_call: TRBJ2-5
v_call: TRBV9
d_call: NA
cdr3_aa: CASSDGTSQETQYF
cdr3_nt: TGTGCCAGCAGCGACGGGACAAGCCAAGAGACCCAGTACTTC

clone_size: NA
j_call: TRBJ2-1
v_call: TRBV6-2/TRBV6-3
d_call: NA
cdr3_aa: CASSFQDPSYNEQFF
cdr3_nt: TGTGCCAGCAGTTTCCAGGATCCCTCCTACAATGAGCAGTTCTTC

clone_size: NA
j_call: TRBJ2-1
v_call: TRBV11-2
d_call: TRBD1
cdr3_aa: CASSSGTGSYNEQFF
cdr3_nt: TGTGCCAGCAGCTCTGGGACAGGCTCCTACAATGAGCAGTTCTTC

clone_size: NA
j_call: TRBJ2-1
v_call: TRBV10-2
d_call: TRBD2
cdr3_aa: CASSSQLAGGPGDEQFF
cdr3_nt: TGCGCCAGCAGTTCACAACTAGCGGGAGGGCCGGGCGATGAGCAGTTCTTC